This T cell receptor beta chain was observed in a study of beta chain features in type 1 diabetes. Study details: There were about 110,000,000 sorted cells examined across all samples.

Note on this clone: Its antigen remains unknown.

Markers CD45RO/CCR7/CD25/CD127/CD95/CD27 served to sort CD4+ naive, central memory, regulatory and stem cell-like memory cells. Regarding the study as a whole: In comparison with healthy donors, patients had naive, central memory and Treg TCRB repertoires that appeared more similar. Lower insertion and higher deletion counts appeared at VDJ junctions in type 1 diabetes patients.

Expressed TCRB transcripts were sequenced because the isolated RNA had all been reverse transcribed beforehand. The assay was immunoSEQ multiplex PCR, and TCRdb's table has in-frame clones only and misses some. The sample has some 270,000 clones, 14% seen once; the top ten hold 0.025% to 0.03%. Trimming removed 1 base from V and 6 bases from J; junction bases left unmatched: 12. The CDR3 is made up of 17 amino acids. Germline CDR1 reads SGHTA; CDR2 reads FQGNSA. The chain joins TRBV7-2 to TRBJ2-4; the match to TRBD2 covers 7 bases. The sequenced sample consisted of naive CD4+ T cells from blood. This TCR was recovered from a woman in her forties in good health. The DNA of the CDR3 is TGTGCCAGCAGCTTAGGGCTAGCGGTGGATTTGGGAAACATTCAGTACTTC. Translating it yields CASSLGLAVDLGNIQYF.